The TCR beta chain under discussion was sequenced for a study of regulatory T cells in long-lasting Graves disease. Through Arm-PCR of CDR3 regions and iRepertoire HTBI primers, TCR beta libraries were built. In the study's own analysis: In the combined samples, 62 TRBV and 14 to 15 TRBJ segments were identified. TCRdb redid the calling of the multiplex PCR reads with MiXCR, one entry per CDR3 protein. TCRdb's processing, not the authors', yielded these V and J calls. Here the sample spans approximately 460,000 distinct CDR3 sequences, about 17% being singletons. This clonotype was seen many times. V was clipped by 5 bases and J by 4 bases, with 10 bases between them. This CDR3 has 13 amino acids. Per germline, CDR1 MNHNS and CDR2 SASEGT. Time point meaning: newly diagnosed GD, antithyroid drugs for less than 3 months. PBMC-extracted RNA yielded the TCR library. These sequences were also reported in another study, on T cells in Graves' hyperthyroidism and ophthalmopathy.

This TCR came from a woman under 40 with Graves disease. The chain recombines TRBV6-1 with TRBJ2-3; the D is unclear. This specimen was peripheral blood mononuclear cells (PBMCs), taken at new diagnosis, from a patient treated with antithyroid drugs. This chain's CDR3 is CASSRFGSDTQYF. The CDR3 coding sequence is TGTGCCAGCAGTCGATTCGGGTCAGATACGCAGTATTTT.